A selection of T cell receptor beta chains follows, all from one sample in a study of T cell changes during pregnancy in multiple sclerosis. Sequenced by immunoSEQ multiplex PCR; TCRdb stores in-frame clones only, minus some. The sample consists of approximately 41,000 clones, under 95% of them appearing once. Material: CD4+ T cells from peripheral blood mononuclear cells, obtained in the second trimester of pregnancy. All receptors derive from a female donor in good health, enrolled as a control in a pregnancy study. Each CDR3 is given with its conserved first and last residue. Each record gives: clone size, J gene, D gene, V gene, CDR3 DNA, CDR3 protein. D genes are given only for firm matches. Clone size is given for some rows only: seen once, a few or many times, or a class if the clone is expanded.

size: .
J: TRBJ1-6
D: TRBD1
V: TRBV5-6
DNA: TGTGCCAGCAGCGGATTAGGGGACAGCAATAATTCACCCCTCCACTTT
CDR3: CASSGLGDSNNSPLHF

size: .
J: TRBJ2-7
D: TRBD1
V: TRBV5-5
DNA: TGTGCCAGCAGCATAGGACAGGGCCCCTACGAGCAGTACTTC
CDR3: CASSIGQGPYEQYF

size: .
J: TRBJ1-1
D: .
V: TRBV21-1
DNA: TGTGCCAGCAGCAATATATTAACAGATAACACTGAAGAGGGGGTAGATAACACTGAAGCTTTCTTT
CDR3: CASSNILTDNTEEGVDNTEAFF

size: few
J: TRBJ1-6
D: TRBD1
V: TRBV9
DNA: TGTGCCAGCAGACAGGGGGCTGGAAATTCACCCCTCCACTTT
CDR3: CASRQGAGNSPLHF

size: .
J: TRBJ1-1
D: TRBD1
V: TRBV4-3
DNA: TGCGCCAGCAGCCAATCCGGACAGGACACTGAAGCTTTCTTT
CDR3: CASSQSGQDTEAFF

size: .
J: TRBJ2-3
D: .
V: TRBV29-1
DNA: TGCAGCGGCTCTCCTGACATGGGTACGCAGTATTTT
CDR3: CSGSPDMGTQYF

size: once
J: TRBJ1-2
D: TRBD1
V: TRBV19
DNA: TGTGCCAGTAGTATAGAGGACAGGGCAGGTGGCTACACCTTC
CDR3: CASSIEDRAGGYTF

size: .
J: TRBJ1-6
D: .
V: TRBV6-5
DNA: TGTGCCAGCACGAGGGGGACCCAACCTAATTCACCCCTCCACTTT
CDR3: CASTRGTQPNSPLHF

size: .
J: TRBJ2-1
D: TRBD2
V: TRBV18
DNA: TGTGCCAGCTCACCTATGACTAGCGGGGGCGTCGGCAATGAGCAGTTCTTC
CDR3: CASSPMTSGGVGNEQFF

size: .
J: TRBJ2-1
D: .
V: TRBV21-1
DNA: TGTGCCAGCAGCAAATGGCCGGACAGGGGGGAGCACAATGAGCAGTTCTTC
CDR3: CASSKWPDRGEHNEQFF

size: .
J: TRBJ2-1
D: .
V: TRBV5-1
DNA: TGCGCCACATCTGGGGAGTTGGGGAATGAGCAGTTCTTC
CDR3: CATSGELGNEQFF

size: .
J: TRBJ1-4
D: .
V: TRBV5-4
DNA: TGTGCCAGCAGCACCGGGACTGATAATGAAAAACTGTTTTTT
CDR3: CASSTGTDNEKLFF

size: .
J: TRBJ2-1
D: TRBD2
V: TRBV7-2
DNA: TGTGCCAGCAGCTTCGGGCTAGCGGGTTCGAGCTCCTACAATGAGCAGTTCTTC
CDR3: CASSFGLAGSSSYNEQFF

size: .
J: TRBJ1-4
D: .
V: TRBV2
DNA: TGTGCCAGCGTGCGGGGGCGCATAACTAATGAAAAACTGTTTTTT
CDR3: CASVRGRITNEKLFF

size: .
J: TRBJ1-1
D: TRBD1
V: TRBV2
DNA: TGTGCCATAACAGGGGGCGCGAGGCCGAACACTGAAGCTTTCTTT
CDR3: CAITGGARPNTEAFF

size: .
J: TRBJ1-2
D: TRBD1
V: TRBV19
DNA: TGTGCCAGTAGTACACCGGGACAGGGGGCAAAAGATGGCTACACCTTC
CDR3: CASSTPGQGAKDGYTF

size: .
J: TRBJ1-3
D: .
V: TRBV4-3
DNA: TGCGCCAGCAGCCAAGATACGGGGACAACAGGAAACACCATATATTTT
CDR3: CASSQDTGTTGNTIYF

size: .
J: TRBJ2-3
D: TRBD2
V: TRBV28
DNA: TGTGCCAGCAGTCCTGCCCTAGCGGGGGGCACAGATACGCAGTATTTT
CDR3: CASSPALAGGTDTQYF

size: .
J: TRBJ2-7
D: TRBD2
V: TRBV7-2
DNA: TGTGCCAGCAGGTTTGGCGGGGGGGCAGACTACGAGCAGTACTTC
CDR3: CASRFGGGADYEQYF

size: .
J: TRBJ1-2
D: .
V: TRBV7-2
DNA: TGTGCCAGCAGCTCACAGGGATACTATGGCTACACCTTC
CDR3: CASSSQGYYGYTF

size: .
J: TRBJ2-3
D: TRBD1
V: TRBV2
DNA: TGTGCCAGCAGCGACGGGACAGGGAGCCGCACAGATACGCAGTATTTT
CDR3: CASSDGTGSRTDTQYF

size: .
J: TRBJ2-1
D: TRBD2
V: TRBV7-2
DNA: TGTGCCAGCAGCTTAGGTTTTGCGGGGGGGCTGAATGAGCAGTTCTTC
CDR3: CASSLGFAGGLNEQFF

size: .
J: TRBJ2-3
D: TRBD1
V: TRBV5-1
DNA: TGCGCCAGCAGCCCCGGCCCAGGGGGCGAAGATACGCAGTATTTT
CDR3: CASSPGPGGEDTQYF

size: few
J: TRBJ1-4
D: .
V: TRBV5-6
DNA: TGTGCCAGCAGCCGGAGCTACACACCTAATGAAAAACTGTTTTTT
CDR3: CASSRSYTPNEKLFF

size: .
J: TRBJ2-7
D: TRBD2
V: TRBV7-2
DNA: TGTGCCAGCAGCTTAGTGAATAGCGGGGGGATCTACGAGCAGTACTTC
CDR3: CASSLVNSGGIYEQYF

size: once
J: TRBJ2-7
D: .
V: TRBV25-1
DNA: TGTGCCAGCAACCAGAAGGGTCCCCTCGGGGACGAGCAGTACTTC
CDR3: CASNQKGPLGDEQYF

size: few
J: TRBJ1-6
D: TRBD1
V: TRBV27
DNA: TGTGCCAGCCGGGACAGAAATTCACCCCTCCACTTT
CDR3: CASRDRNSPLHF

size: .
J: TRBJ2-6
D: TRBD2
V: TRBV6-1
DNA: TGTGCCAGCAGTGAAGGAGCCGGGGGGAGTCTGGCTGGGGCCAACGTCCTGACTTTC
CDR3: CASSEGAGGSLAGANVLTF

size: .
J: TRBJ2-3
D: .
V: TRBV7-2
DNA: TGTGCCAGCAGCCTTCAGGGCGTTTCGAGCACAGATACGCAGTATTTT
CDR3: CASSLQGVSSTDTQYF